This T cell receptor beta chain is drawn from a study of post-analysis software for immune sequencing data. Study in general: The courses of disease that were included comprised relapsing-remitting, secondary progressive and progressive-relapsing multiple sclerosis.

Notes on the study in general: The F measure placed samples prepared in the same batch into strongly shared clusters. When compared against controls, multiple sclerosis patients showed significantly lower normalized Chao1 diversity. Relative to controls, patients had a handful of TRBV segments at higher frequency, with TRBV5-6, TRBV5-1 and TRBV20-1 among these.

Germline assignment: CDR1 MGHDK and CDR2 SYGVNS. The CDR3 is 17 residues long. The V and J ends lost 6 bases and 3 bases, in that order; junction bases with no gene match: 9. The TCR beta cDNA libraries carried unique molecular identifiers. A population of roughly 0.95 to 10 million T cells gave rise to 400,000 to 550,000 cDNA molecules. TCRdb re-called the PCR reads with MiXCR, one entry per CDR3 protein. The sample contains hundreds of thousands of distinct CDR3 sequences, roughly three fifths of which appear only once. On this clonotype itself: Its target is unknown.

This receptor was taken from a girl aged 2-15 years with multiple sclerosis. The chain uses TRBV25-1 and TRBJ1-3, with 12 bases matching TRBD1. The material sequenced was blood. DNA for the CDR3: TGTGCCAGCAGCAAACCGGGACAGGGGGCGTTTGGAAACACCATATATTTT. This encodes CASSKPGQGAFGNTIYF.